This T cell receptor beta chain was sequenced during a study of T cells in Graves' hyperthyroidism and ophthalmopathy. Whole-study context: Peripheral blood was secured at the point of initial diagnosis, before any treatment.

Study-level results: Before onset, by a median of around six months, the model predicted ophthalmopathy.

Germline CDR1 DFQATT, CDR2 SNEGSKA (reference sequence). The CDR3 spans 14 residues. V lost 6 bases to trimming and J lost 5 bases, with 19 bases between them. The diagnoses drew upon clinical symptoms, serum thyroxine and TRAb, thyroid ultrasound and orbital computed tomography. In regard to this clonotype: Its antigen is still unknown.

Amplified TCR beta CDR3 regions derived from RNA transcripts. Using the HTBI primer set, a first-round RT-PCR was run on the TCR CDR3. TCRdb called the multiplex PCR reads again in MiXCR, with one record for every CDR3 protein. The data contain 300,000 to 500,000 distinct CDR3 sequences, roughly an eighth of them singletons. This chain links TRBV20-1 with TRBJ1-1; no firm D call. This TCR was recovered from a man aged 45-65 years with Graves' ophthalmopathy. The sample comprised blood. DNA of the CDR3: TGCAGTGCAACCGTCGGCCCCCCGGGAACTGAAGCTTTCTTT. It is translated as CSATVGPPGTEAFF.